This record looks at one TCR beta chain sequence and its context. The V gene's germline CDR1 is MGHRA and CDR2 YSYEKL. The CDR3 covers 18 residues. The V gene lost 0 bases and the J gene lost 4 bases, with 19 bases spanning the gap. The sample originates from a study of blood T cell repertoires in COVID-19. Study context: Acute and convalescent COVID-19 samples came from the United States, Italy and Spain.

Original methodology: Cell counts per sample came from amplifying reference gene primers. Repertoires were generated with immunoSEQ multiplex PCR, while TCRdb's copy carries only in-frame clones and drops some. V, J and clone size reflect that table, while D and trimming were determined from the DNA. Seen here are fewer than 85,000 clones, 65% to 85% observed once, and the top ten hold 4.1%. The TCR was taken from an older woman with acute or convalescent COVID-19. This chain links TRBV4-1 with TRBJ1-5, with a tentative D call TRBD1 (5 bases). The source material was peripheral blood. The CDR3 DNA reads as TGCGCCAGCAGCCAAGATCGTGGTGGGCAGGGCATAAATCAGCCCCAGCATTTT. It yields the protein CASSQDRGGQGINQPQHF.